This T cell receptor (beta chain) was recorded in a study of CD8+CD57+ T cells in acquired aplastic anemia (dated by TCRdb to the late 2010s). In terms of the full investigation: DNA extracted from sorted CD4+ and CD8+ cells had a mean of approximately 3.5 ug, with a range of 0.2 to 27.4 ug. CD8+CD57+ expansion was defined as frequency above the mean frequency observed in healthy subjects. Results the study describes overall, beyond this receptor: CD8+ Simpson's diversity did not differ significantly between patients and healthy controls (P=0.060). Twenty-nine CD8+ CDR3 sequences were shared between patients and controls but appeared highly expressed in patients and within their immunodominant clones.

Expansion of CD8+CD57+ cells had been shown by flow cytometry in the patients chosen for sequencing. All patients had severe acquired aplastic anemia diagnosed by International Study of Aplastic Anemia and Agranulocytosis and Camitta criteria. At the time blood was sampled, none of the patients had received any therapy. In the study, sorted CD4+ and CD8+ blood T cells from patients with severe aplastic anemia and from healthy subjects underwent deep sequencing of TCR repertoires. Patients were enrolled in the USA under clinicaltrials.gov protocols 00001620, 01623167, 00001397, 00071045, 00081523 and 00961064. Ficoll-Paque density gradient centrifugation was used to isolate peripheral blood mononuclear cells. Before DNA extraction, CD4+ and CD8+ T cells were sorted by FACS or by magnetic beads. Profiling of TCR beta VDJ combinations and CDR3 sequences used genomic DNA as the template. An Illumina HiSeq 2000 was the platform used for TCR repertoire sequencing. In the original analysis: Repertoire assessment relied on Simpson's diversity index, CDR3 size and DJ length profiles, and TRBV/TRBJ rearrangement plots. The immunodominant clone was defined as the most abundant DNA sequence in deep sequencing data. CDR3 amino acid sequences were checked for sharing between subjects and were compared against published repertoires and the VDJdb database. TCRdb itself trimmed the public reads at Q25 with fastp, ran MiXCR and retained productive beta chains. Rows merge per CDR3 protein into single entries with the most common DNA and genes. The V and J calls were not made by the authors but by TCRdb's processing. The sample table lists around 500,000 distinct CDR3 sequences, roughly a third of them with a count of one. The ten largest clones represent about 0.8% of the sample.

Germline trimming: 6 bases from V, 5 bases from J; junction bases outside gene matches: 10. Reading from cysteine to phenylalanine, the CDR3 counts 14 amino acids. Of all the DNA, just the CDR3 is kept, 42 bases in frame from base 1. Per the germline V gene (reference sequence), LNHDA is the CDR1 and SQIVND is the CDR2. On this clonotype: Its antigen is not yet known. No base quality values were provided; no much bigger clone lies one nucleotide off.

This sequence uses TRBV19 and TRBJ2-7; a stretch of 7 junction bases matches TRBD1. The sample was sorted CD4+, CD8+, or CD8+CD57+ T cells (not recorded which) from PBMCs. This sequence originates from a human donor with aplastic anemia. This receptor carries the CDR3 CASSRQGLGNEQYF. The DNA sequence reads TGTGCCAGTAGCCGACAGGGTTTGGGGAACGAGCAGTACTTC.